What follows describes a single T cell receptor beta chain. Per the original data handling: It was from reference gene primer amplification that nucleated cell counts were estimated. The table came from immunoSEQ multiplex PCR; TCRdb's copy has only in-frame clones and leaves some out. The V and J calls and clone size were taken over from that table, and D and trimming were inferred from the DNA. Of about 250,000 clones listed, just over 90% are singletons. The CDR3 consists of 14 residues. In germline, CDR1 is MNHEY, CDR2 SVGEGT. V was trimmed by 6 bases and J by 4 bases, leaving 15 bases between them. This entry comes from a study of blood T cell repertoires in COVID-19. Study in general: Sources were T cells, B-cell-depleted T cells, or PBMCs; the material itself was cDNA or gDNA.

Categorization into cohorts depended on clinical history that participants reported. Donors in Cohort 3 who had recovered were those with two negative PCRs, healthcare professional clearance, or resolution of their symptoms. The receptor's source is a woman under 30 who had recovered from COVID-19. The specimen was PBMCs or T cells enriched from blood (not recorded which). The chain employs TRBV6-2 or TRBV6-3 and TRBJ1-2; D perhaps matches TRBD1 (6 bases). As DNA, the CDR3 is TGTGCCAGCAGCCACCAACACAGGGCCTATGGCTACACCTTC. It is translated as CASSHQHRAYGYTF.